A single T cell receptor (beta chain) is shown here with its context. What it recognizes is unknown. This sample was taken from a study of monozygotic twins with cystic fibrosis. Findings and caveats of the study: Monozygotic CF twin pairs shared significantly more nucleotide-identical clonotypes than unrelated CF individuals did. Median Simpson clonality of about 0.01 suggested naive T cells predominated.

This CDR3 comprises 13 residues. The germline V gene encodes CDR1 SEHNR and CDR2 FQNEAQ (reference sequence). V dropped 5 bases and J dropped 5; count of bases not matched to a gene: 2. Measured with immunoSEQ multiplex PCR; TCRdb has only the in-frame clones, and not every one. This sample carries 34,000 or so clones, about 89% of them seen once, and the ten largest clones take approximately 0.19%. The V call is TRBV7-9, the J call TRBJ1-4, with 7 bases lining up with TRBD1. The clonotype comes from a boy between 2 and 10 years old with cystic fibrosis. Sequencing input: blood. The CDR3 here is CASSAQGNEKLFF. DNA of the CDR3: TGTGCCAGCAGCGCACAGGGGAATGAAAAACTGTTTTTT.